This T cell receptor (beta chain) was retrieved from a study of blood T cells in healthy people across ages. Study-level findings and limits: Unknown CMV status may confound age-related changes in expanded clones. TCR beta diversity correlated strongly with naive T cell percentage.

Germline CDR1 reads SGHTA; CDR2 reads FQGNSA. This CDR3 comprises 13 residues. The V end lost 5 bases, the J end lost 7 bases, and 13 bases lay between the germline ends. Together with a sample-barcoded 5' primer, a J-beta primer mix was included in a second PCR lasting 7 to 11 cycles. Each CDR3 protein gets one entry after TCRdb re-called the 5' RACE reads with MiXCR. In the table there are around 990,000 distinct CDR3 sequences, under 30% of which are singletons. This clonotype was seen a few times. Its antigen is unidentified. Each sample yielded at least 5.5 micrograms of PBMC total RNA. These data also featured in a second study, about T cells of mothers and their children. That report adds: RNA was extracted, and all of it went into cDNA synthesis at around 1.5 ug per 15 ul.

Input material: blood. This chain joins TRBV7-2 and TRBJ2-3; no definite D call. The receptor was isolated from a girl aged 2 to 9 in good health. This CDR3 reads CASSLRTENTQYF. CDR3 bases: TGTGCCAGCAGCCTAAGGACGGAAAATACGCAGTATTTT.